Each of the 21 T cell receptor beta chains below was sequenced from the same sample in a study of T cells in localized non-small cell lung cancer. The method was immunoSEQ multiplex PCR; TCRdb's version includes in-frame clones alone and lacks a portion of them. The sample carries tens of thousands of clones, almost 85% recorded once. Sequencing was performed on peripheral blood, taken before any cancer treatment. The receptors here all came from a man between 40 and 75 years old with stage I lung adenocarcinoma.

The V call is TRBV2, the J call TRBJ2-7; TRBD2 aligns across 10 bases. The CDR3 contains 14 residues. V was pared by 6 bases and J by 5 bases, with 7 bases of the junction left unmatched. Germline lookup yields CDR1 SNHLY and CDR2 FYNNEI. The CDR3 region has the DNA TGTGCCAGCAGGGGGAGGCTAGCGGGAGACGAGCAGTACTTC. The encoded protein is CASRGRLAGDEQYF.

This clone was found once. The chain carries TRBV6-6 and TRBJ2-6, with D possibly TRBD2 on 5 matching bases. This CDR3 comprises 15 residues. V was cut by 6 bases and J by 0 bases, with 9 bases left in between. CDR1 and CDR2 (germline): MNHNY, SVGAGI (reference sequence). CDR3 bases: TGTGCCAGCAGGTCGGGGAGCTCTGGGGCCAACGTCCTGACTTTC. Translated, it gives CASRSGSSGANVLTF.

The rearrangement links TRBV6-5 to TRBJ1-5, with D possibly TRBD1 on 5 matching bases. Trimming pared 6 bases from V and 10 bases from J, leaving 19 bases between. The germline CDR1 and CDR2 sequences are MNHEY and SVGAGI. This CDR3 region has 14 residues. CDR3 in DNA: TGTGCCAGCAGCGGGGAGGGGCCGGCATCCCCCCAGCATTTT. Translated, it gives CASSGEGPASPQHF.

V gene TRBV6-1 combines with J gene TRBJ1-5, with 12 bases aligning to TRBD1. This CDR3 comprises 18 residues. The germline V gene encodes CDR1 MNHNS and CDR2 SASEGT. Trimming took 4 bases from V and 2 from J; bases not matched to a gene: 9. The DNA for the CDR3 is TGTGCCAGCAGTGGGCCGGGACAGGGGGCTCGGGGCAATCAGCCCCAGCATTTT. It specifies CASSGPGQGARGNQPQHF.

The rearrangement joins TRBV5-5 to TRBJ2-3, with 7 positions matching TRBD2. The CDR3 extends over 15 amino acids. Germline V gene sequence: CDR1 SGHKS, CDR2 YYEKEE (reference sequence). J gave up 1 base and V 4 bases, and 6 bases lay outside the gene matches. The DNA of the CDR3 is TGTGCCAGCAGCGAAGGGACTACCCGCACAGATACGCAGTATTTT. Translating it yields CASSEGTTRTDTQYF.

The chain carries TRBV5-1 and TRBJ1-2, with 8 bases identical to TRBD1. The CDR3 runs 14 residues. CDR1 is SGHRS and CDR2 is YFSETQ in the germline V gene. Trimming cost V 3 bases and J 4 bases; bases outside gene matches: 5. CDR3 amino acids: CASSSGQGRYGYTF. CDR3 in DNA: TGCGCCAGCAGCTCCGGACAGGGCCGCTATGGCTACACCTTC.

The chain joins TRBV19 to TRBJ2-1; D might be TRBD1 (6 bases). Germline V gene lookup returns CDR1 LNHDA and CDR2 SQIVND (reference sequence). This CDR3 spans 12 amino acids. Trimming shortened V by 6 bases and J by 5 bases, and 8 bases separated the two germline ends. For the CDR3, the DNA is TGTGCCAGTAGGGGGGCCCACAATGAGCAGTTCTTC. Encoded protein: CASRGAHNEQFF.

As concerns this clone: In the same sample, other DNA sequences code for this CDR3. The CDR3 DNA follows: TGCGCCAGCAGCTTGGACGGGATGAACACTGAAGCTTTCTTT. This gives the protein CASSLDGMNTEAFF. V gene TRBV5-1 combines with J gene TRBJ1-1; D remains unclear. This CDR3 region has 14 residues. The V end was cut by 0 bases, the J end by 0 bases, with 6 bases between. Germline CDR1 reads SGHRS; CDR2 reads YFSETQ.

This clone has only one observation. The rearrangement uses TRBV7-8 and TRBJ2-1; D may be TRBD2 (6 bases). This CDR3 comprises 16 residues. Trimming took 5 bases from V and 0 from J, leaving 14 bases between them. The germline V gene has CDR1 SGHVS and CDR2 FQNEAQ. The CDR3 loop is CASSPQEGVSYNEQFF. CDR3 nucleotide sequence: TGTGCCAGCAGCCCCCAGGAGGGAGTCTCCTACAATGAGCAGTTCTTC. Full variable domain (outside the CDR3, taken from reference TRBV7-8 and TRBJ2-1): GAGVSQSPRYKVAKRGQDVALRCDPISGHVSLFWYQQALGQGPEFLTYFQNEAQLDKSGLPSDRFFAERPEGSVSTLKIQRTQQEDSAVYLCASSPQEGVSYNEQFFGPGTRLTVL.

V is TRBV9 and J is TRBJ2-3, with TRBD1 matching over 9 bases. The CDR3 spans 15 residues. V was clipped by 3 bases and J by 2 bases; unmatched bases: 4. Germline V CDR1 and CDR2: SGDLS, YYNGEE. DNA for the CDR3: TGTGCCAGCAGCGCACGGACAGGGGCCACAGATACGCAGTATTTT. Translating gives CASSARTGATDTQYF.

The chain has TRBV6-5 and TRBJ2-1; 10 bases line up with TRBD2. The germline V gene encodes CDR1 MNHEY and CDR2 SVGAGI. The J segment lost 8 bases and the V segment lost 6 bases, leaving 7 bases of the junction unmatched. The CDR3 runs to 14 residues. CDR3 sequence (DNA): TGTGCCAGCAGAGCGAGGACTAGCGGACATGAGCAGTTCTTC. Encoded protein: CASRARTSGHEQFF.

This chain joins TRBV29-1 and TRBJ2-5; TRBD1 matches at 9 bases. J gave up 3 bases and V 6 bases, and 2 bases lay outside the gene matches. The length of the CDR3 is 12 residues. The germline CDR1 and CDR2 sequences are SQVTM and ANQGSEA. This CDR3 is CSVGTGKETQYF. Written as DNA, the CDR3 is TGCAGCGTAGGGACAGGGAAAGAGACCCAGTACTTC.

J is TRBJ2-7 and V is TRBV2, with D maybe TRBD2 (5 bases). CDR1 is SNHLY and CDR2 is FYNNEI in the germline V gene. Trimming stripped 7 bases from V and 0 bases from J, with 19 bases between. CDR3 length equals 16 residues. In DNA, the CDR3 is TGTGCCAGCATCGAACTCGGGATGGGTTACTCCTACGAGCAGTACTTC. Translated: CASIELGMGYSYEQYF.

The chain couples TRBV7-9 to TRBJ1-2, with D tentatively TRBD1 (6 bases). This CDR3 contains 15 residues. Trimming removed 6 bases at V and 3 bases at J, with 17 bases between. In germline, CDR1 is SEHNR, CDR2 FQNEAQ (reference sequence). The CDR3 DNA is TGTGCCAGCAGTTGGGTGGGCAGGGGAGACTATGGCTACACCTTC. It translates to CASSWVGRGDYGYTF.

The chain couples TRBV5-1 to TRBJ2-7, with 7 bases that match TRBD1. Germline CDR1 and CDR2: SGHRS and YFSETQ. V was pared by 3 bases and J by 0 bases, with 6 bases of the junction left unmatched. The CDR3 is 15 residues long. This CDR3 reads CASSWDSFTSYEQYF. The CDR3 DNA reads TGCGCCAGCAGCTGGGACAGTTTTACCTCCTACGAGCAGTACTTC.

J is TRBJ1-5 and V is TRBV18; tentative D call: TRBD1 (5 bases). CDR3 length: 13 amino acids. The V gene lost 1 base and the J gene lost 8 bases, with 9 bases spanning the gap. CDR1 KGHSH and CDR2 LQKENI come from the germline V gene. This CDR3 is CASSPQGREPQHF. CDR3 coding DNA: TGTGCCAGCTCACCACAGGGGAGGGAGCCCCAGCATTTT.

The V and J genes are TRBV7-2 and TRBJ2-5; unclear D gene. CDR1 is SGHTA, CDR2 FQGNSA, per germline. V lost 5 bases, J lost 5 bases, and 9 bases lay in between. The CDR3 covers 12 residues. The CDR3 protein is CASSPSVETQYF. DNA of the CDR3: TGTGCCAGCAGCCCGAGCGTGGAGACCCAGTACTTC.

This chain uses TRBV6-1 with TRBJ1-2; D is unclear. There are 13 residues in the CDR3. Trimming took 6 bases from V and 3 from J, leaving 11 bases between them. Germline CDR1 is MNHNS and CDR2 is SASEGT. CDR3 nucleotides: TGTGCCAGCAGACGGGTTGGGGACTATGGCTACACCTTC. Translation: CASRRVGDYGYTF.

The chain combines TRBV27 with TRBJ2-5; no reliable D call. The CDR3 totals 13 residues. V was clipped by 3 bases and J by 3 bases, with 8 bases between them. Per the germline V gene, CDR1 is MNHEY and CDR2 is SMNVEV (reference sequence). CDR3 in amino acids: CASSFGFEETQYF. The CDR3 DNA is TGTGCCAGCAGTTTTGGATTTGAAGAGACCCAGTACTTC.

This clone was detected only once. The chain carries TRBV19 and TRBJ2-1; 9 bases match TRBD2. Germline CDR1 and CDR2: LNHDA and SQIVND (reference sequence). The CDR3 length is 17 residues. V lost 3 bases to trimming and J lost 0 bases; unmatched junction nucleotides: 6. The CDR3 loop reads CASSMFTSGPSYNEQFF. CDR3 nucleotides: TGTGCCAGTAGTATGTTCACTAGCGGGCCCTCCTACAATGAGCAGTTCTTC.

In its sample, this clone was seen many times. J is TRBJ1-2 and V is TRBV7-9, with 9 bases fitting TRBD1. The CDR3 sequence is 15 residues long. The V gene's germline CDR1 is SEHNR and CDR2 FQNEAQ (reference sequence). Trimming cost V 5 bases and J 1 base; bases outside gene matches: 5. CDR3 nucleotides: TGTGCCAGCAGCCCAAGGACAGGGGTTAACTATGGCTACACCTTC. As protein: CASSPRTGVNYGYTF.